Each of the 29 T cell receptor beta chains below was sequenced from the same sample in a study of cytotoxic CD8 clonotypes in ibrutinib-treated CLL. The data were produced by immunoSEQ multiplex PCR, yet TCRdb's version contains in-frame clones alone and is incomplete. This sample has some 140,000 clones, with roughly 90% found just once. The sequenced sample was PBMCs, obtained after 12 months of ibrutinib treatment. The receptors were gathered from a human donor with chronic lymphocytic leukemia.

The rearrangement joins TRBV7-9 to TRBJ2-1; perhaps TRBD2 as D (5 bases). Germline CDR1 reads SEHNR; CDR2 reads FQNEAQ (reference sequence). Trimming shortened V by 1 base and J by 8 bases, and 9 bases separated the two germline ends. There are 13 residues in the CDR3. This chain's CDR3 is CASSLGERHEQFF. In DNA form, the CDR3 reads TGTGCCAGCAGCTTAGGTGAGCGGCATGAGCAGTTCTTC. The full variable domain, completed using reference TRBV7-9 and TRBJ2-1, is DTGVSQNPRHKITKRGQNVTFRCDPISEHNRLYWYRQTLGQGPEFLTYFQNEAQLEKSRLLSDRFSAERPKGSFSTLEIQRTEQGDSAMYLCASSLGERHEQFFGPGTRLTVL.

The chain employs TRBV11-3 and TRBJ2-1; no definite D call. CDR1 is SGHNT, CDR2 YENEEA, per germline. V was cut by 0 bases and J by 7 bases, with 7 bases left in between. CDR3 size: 13 residues. The CDR3 reads CASSLDPANEQFF. As DNA, the CDR3 is TGTGCCAGCAGCTTAGATCCCGCAAATGAGCAGTTCTTC.

This sequence joins TRBV6-9 and TRBJ2-2; D possibly corresponds to TRBD2 (5 bases). Trimming stripped 6 bases from V and 1 base from J, with 12 bases between. The CDR3 extends over 15 amino acids. In germline, CDR1 is MNHGY, CDR2 SVAAGI. The CDR3 loop is CASRSEGLNTGELFF. The CDR3 nucleotides are TGTGCCAGCAGGTCCGAGGGCCTGAACACCGGGGAGCTGTTTTTT.

The gene calls are TRBV20-1 and TRBJ2-1; D is unresolved. The ends were cut back, 5 bases at V and 14 bases at J, with 13 bases in the middle. The CDR3 consists of 10 residues. Germline CDR1 reads DFQATT; CDR2 reads SNEGSKA (reference sequence). This CDR3 is CSASGDVEFF. The CDR3 DNA follows: TGCAGTGCTTCCGGCGACGTCGAGTTCTTC.

This clone was seen a few times. The chain combines TRBV28 with TRBJ1-4; D might be TRBD1 (6 bases). CDR1 and CDR2 from the germline V gene are MDHEN and SYDVKM. V was pared by 5 bases and J by 8 bases, with 9 bases between. The CDR3 loop spans 12 amino acids. DNA of the CDR3: TGTGCCAGCAGTCCCGACAGGGAAAAACTGTTTTTT. Amino acid sequence: CASSPDREKLFF.

The gene calls are TRBV7-9 and TRBJ2-3; D tentatively reads TRBD1 or TRBD2 (5 bases each). The V and J ends lost 2 bases and 3 bases respectively, with 12 bases between them. Germline V CDR1 and CDR2: SEHNR, FQNEAQ (reference sequence). CDR3 length: 15 amino acids. This CDR3 is CASSLSGPATDTQYF. CDR3 nucleotide sequence: TGTGCCAGCAGCTTATCGGGACCAGCAACAGATACGCAGTATTTT.

V is TRBV14 and J is TRBJ2-7; no definite D call. The V gene's germline CDR1 is SGHDN and CDR2 FVKESK. The V end lost 1 base, the J end lost 2 bases, and 9 bases lay between the germline ends. This CDR3 is built from 14 residues. The CDR3 DNA follows: TGTGCCAGCAGCCAAGCCCTGGGCCCCTACGAGCAGTACTTC. Encoded protein: CASSQALGPYEQYF.

V is TRBV10-3 and J is TRBJ2-5; a weak D match, TRBD1 (5 bases). V gave up 11 bases and J gave up 2 bases, with 15 bases separating them. The germline V gene has CDR1 ENHRY and CDR2 SYGVKD. The CDR3 sequence is 13 residues long. The CDR3 sequence is CASNLDRQETQYF. CDR3 bases: TGTGCCTCCAACTTAGACAGACAAGAGACCCAGTACTTC.

The J gene is TRBJ1-4, the V gene TRBV7-8; no reliable D call. Trimming stripped 8 bases from V and 7 bases from J, with 14 bases between. The CDR3 has 13 amino acids. Germline loops: CDR1 SGHVS, CDR2 FQNEAQ. The CDR3 spells CASGRGVIEKLFF. The CDR3 DNA is TGTGCCAGCGGGCGCGGGGTAATTGAAAAACTGTTTTTT.

J is TRBJ2-1 and V is TRBV7-9; D remains ambiguous. Trimming took 0 bases from V and 9 from J, leaving 3 bases between them. This CDR3 spans 11 amino acids. Germline V lookup: CDR1 SEHNR, CDR2 FQNEAQ (reference sequence). In DNA, the CDR3 is TGTGCCAGCAGCTTAGCGGCTGAGCAGTTCTTC. As protein: CASSLAAEQFF.

This chain connects TRBV27 to TRBJ2-3, with TRBD2 as a possible D gene (6 bases). This CDR3 spans 13 amino acids. CDR1 and CDR2 from the germline V gene are MNHEY and SMNVEV (reference sequence). With 6 bases removed from V and 14 bases from J, the gap between germline ends came to 21 bases. The CDR3 is CASSSKEGTEGYF. In DNA, the CDR3 is TGTGCCAGCAGCTCAAAGGAGGGGACCGAGGGGTATTTT.

This sequence joins TRBV4-3 and TRBJ1-1; D remains unclear. V lost 0 bases, J lost 1 base, and 9 bases lay in between. The CDR3 loop spans 15 amino acids. Germline CDR1 reads LGHNA; CDR2 reads YSLEER. For the CDR3, the DNA is TGCGCCAGCAGCCAAGATTCCCACGGGAACACTGAAGCTTTCTTT. Its protein product is CASSQDSHGNTEAFF.

The chain employs TRBV6-1 and TRBJ2-1; 12 nucleotides align to TRBD2. Germline CDR1 MNHNS, CDR2 SASEGT. The CDR3 is 19 residues long. Germline trimming cut 4 bases from V and 2 bases from J; bases unmatched to any gene: 12. The CDR3, as DNA: TGTGCCAGCAGTGTCCCTAGCGGGAGGGAATCACGCCCCTACAATGAGCAGTTCTTC. Protein: CASSVPSGRESRPYNEQFF.

The J gene is TRBJ2-7, the V gene TRBV11-2; the D gene is possibly TRBD1 (5 bases). The CDR3 extends over 14 amino acids. V was pared by 8 bases and J by 3 bases, with 17 bases between. The germline V gene encodes CDR1 SGHAT and CDR2 FQNNGV. The CDR3 is CASGPMAGFYEQYF. The CDR3 coding sequence is TGTGCCAGCGGGCCTATGGCAGGGTTCTACGAGCAGTACTTC.

The chain recombines TRBV5-1 with TRBJ2-7; 7 nucleotides align to TRBD2. CDR1 SGHRS and CDR2 YFSETQ come from the germline V gene. The CDR3 totals 14 residues. V lost 8 bases, J lost 3 bases, and 11 bases stayed unmatched. As DNA, the CDR3 is TGCGCCAGTCGGGTAAGGACTAGTATCTACGAGCAGTACTTC. Protein product: CASRVRTSIYEQYF.

This rearrangement joins TRBV11-3 to TRBJ2-1; TRBD2 might be the D (6 bases). V dropped 6 bases and J dropped 4 bases, with 13 bases sitting between them. The CDR3 sequence is 14 residues long. Germline CDR1 is SGHNT and CDR2 is YENEEA. The CDR3 protein is CASSAGSNYNEQFF. The CDR3 bases are TGTGCCAGCAGTGCGGGGAGCAATTACAATGAGCAGTTCTTC.

V usage is TRBV6-5 and J usage is TRBJ1-4; the D gene is possibly TRBD1 (5 bases). V lost 0 bases and J lost 3, with 11 bases in between. Germline CDR1 is MNHEY and CDR2 is SVGAGI. The CDR3 contains 16 residues. The CDR3 loop is CASSYSSGAANEKLFF. For the CDR3, the DNA is TGTGCCAGCAGTTACTCGAGTGGGGCGGCTAATGAAAAACTGTTTTTT.

There are a few counts of this clone. The rearrangement links TRBV9 to TRBJ2-5, with no clear D. The germline gives CDR1 SGDLS, CDR2 YYNGEE. The CDR3 loop spans 15 amino acids. Trimming stripped 0 bases from V and 5 bases from J, with 14 bases between. DNA for the CDR3: TGTGCCAGCAGCGTAGCGGGCTCCGTCGGGGAGACCCAGTACTTC. This sequence encodes CASSVAGSVGETQYF.

The V gene is TRBV9, the J gene TRBJ2-3, with 8 bases fitting TRBD2. CDR1 is SGDLS, CDR2 YYNGEE, per germline. After removal of 0 bases from V and 6 bases from J, the junction contained 6 bases not matched to a gene. The CDR3 has 15 amino acids. CDR3 coding DNA: TGTGCCAGCAGCGTAGCGGGGACTAGATGGGATACGCAGTATTTT. This encodes CASSVAGTRWDTQYF.

The chain has TRBV29-1 and TRBJ2-7; TRBD1 matches at 8 bases. There are 13 residues in the CDR3. Trimming at V came to 7 bases and at J to 0 bases, leaving 5 bases not matched to a gene. The germline gives CDR1 SQVTM, CDR2 ANQGSEA. The CDR3 coding sequence is TGCAGCGCTTTACAGGGGGACTCCTACGAGCAGTACTTC. It specifies CSALQGDSYEQYF.

This rearrangement joins TRBV25-1 to TRBJ1-1, with a weak D call TRBD1 (5 bases). Germline V gene data show CDR1 as MGHDK and CDR2 as SYGVNS. The CDR3 has 15 amino acids. The V and J ends lost 5 bases and 1 base respectively, with 14 bases between them. The CDR3 reads CASSSRAGTNTEAFF. The CDR3 DNA reads as TGTGCCAGCAGTTCTCGGGCAGGGACGAACACTGAAGCTTTCTTT.

The chain couples TRBV9 to TRBJ1-1; 7 bases fit TRBD1. Germline CDR1 is SGDLS and CDR2 is YYNGEE. Trimming at V came to 3 bases and at J to 0 bases, leaving 5 bases not matched to a gene. This CDR3 is 15 amino acids long. This chain's CDR3 is CASSAHGTVNTEAFF. The DNA for the CDR3 is TGTGCCAGCAGCGCCCATGGGACAGTGAACACTGAAGCTTTCTTT. The full variable domain, completed using reference TRBV9 and TRBJ1-1, is DSGVTQTPKHLITATGQRVTLRCSPRSGDLSVYWYQQSLDQGLQFLIQYYNGEERAKGNILERFSAQQFPDLHSELNLSSLELGDSALYFCASSAHGTVNTEAFFGQGTRLTVV.

The chain couples TRBV6-4 to TRBJ1-5, with a weak D call TRBD1 (6 bases). Trimming cost V 2 bases and J 3 bases, with 11 bases left between them. The germline V gene encodes CDR1 MRHNA and CDR2 SNTAGT. The CDR3 sequence is 15 residues long. In nucleotides, the CDR3 is TGTGCCAGCAGTGACGAAAGGACAGCCAATCAGCCCCAGCATTTT. Protein sequence: CASSDERTANQPQHF.

This chain links TRBV30 with TRBJ2-7; D may match TRBD1 or TRBD2 (5 bases each). Trimming left V 3 bases short and J 13 bases short, with 22 bases between. Germline loops: CDR1 GTSNPN, CDR2 SVGIG (reference sequence). The CDR3 spans 13 residues. Written as DNA, the CDR3 is TGTGCCTGGAGCCAGGGACCAGACCGGCTTGATTACTTC. It specifies CAWSQGPDRLDYF.

The V gene is TRBV10-1, the J gene TRBJ2-1; D gene unclear. Trimming removed 0 bases at V and 4 bases at J, with 10 bases between. The V gene's germline CDR1 is WNHNN and CDR2 SYGVQD (reference sequence). The CDR3 runs to 15 residues. The CDR3 spells CASSESRYLYNEQFF. CDR3 sequence (DNA): TGCGCCAGCAGTGAGTCTCGGTACCTATACAATGAGCAGTTCTTC.

DNA of the CDR3: TGTGCCAGCAGTCAGGGTCCCTACACTGAAGCTTTCTTT. This sequence encodes CASSQGPYTEAFF. This sequence joins TRBV6-5 and TRBJ1-1; possible D gene TRBD1, 5 bases. The CDR3 contains 13 residues. The germline V gene has CDR1 MNHEY and CDR2 SVGAGI. Trimming cost V 5 bases and J 3 bases, with 10 bases left between them.

The V and J genes are TRBV18 and TRBJ2-7, with a weak D call TRBD2 (6 bases). The ends were cut back, 3 bases at V and 0 bases at J, with 12 bases in the middle. CDR3 length: 15 residues. CDR1 and CDR2 from the germline V gene are KGHSH and LQKENI. The CDR3 is CASSPEGRSSYEQYF. The CDR3, as DNA: TGTGCCAGCTCACCGGAGGGACGGAGCTCCTACGAGCAGTACTTC.

The chain is built from TRBV11-2 and TRBJ2-3; maybe TRBD2 (6 bases). Trimming pared 4 bases from V and 0 bases from J, leaving 20 bases between. The length of the CDR3 is 18 residues. CDR1 is SGHAT, CDR2 FQNNGV, per germline. The CDR3 region has the DNA TGTGCCAGCAGCTCGGGTTCGGCGGGACCCTCCAGCACAGATACGCAGTATTTT. As protein: CASSSGSAGPSSTDTQYF.

The chain recombines TRBV6-5 with TRBJ2-7; D gene ambiguous. The germline V and J ends were trimmed by 6 bases and 7 bases, with 16 bases remaining between them. This CDR3 has 13 residues. Per germline, CDR1 MNHEY and CDR2 SVGAGI. CDR3 in DNA: TGTGCCAGCAGACAAGATTGGGCACGGGAGCAGTACTTC. Protein sequence: CASRQDWAREQYF.